Sequencing of this T cell receptor (beta chain) was carried out in a study of T cell repertoires in cytomegalovirus infection. Background on the study: As its CMV epitopes, the study selected recently identified HLA-C-restricted and well-studied HLA-B-restricted targets. Carrying CMV and the relevant HLA type showed in public TCR beta signatures.

TCRdb reanalysed the reads using MiXCR and keeps one entry per CDR3 protein. The sample contains 340,000 or so distinct CDR3 sequences, around 25% of which appear only once. Trimming removed 0 bases at V and 15 bases at J, with 21 bases between. Germline-derived CDR1 and CDR2 are DFQATT and SNEGSKA (reference sequence). The CDR3 spans 14 residues. The table lists this clonotype with a few counts. The antigen is undetermined. Findings and limits, study-wide: What dominated the ex vivo response were HLA-C-restricted CMV-specific TCR beta clonotypes.

This chain links TRBV20-1 with TRBJ2-1, with a tentative D call TRBD2 (6 bases). The receptor's source is a human donor in good health (CMV status not recorded). Some clones in this sample may be carry-over from other donors' samples. The sequences come from cultured PBMCs, collected from culture after CMV antigen stimulation. The chain's CDR3 is CSARDPGAGYELFF. CDR3 in DNA: TGCAGTGCTAGAGATCCGGGAGCGGGTTATGAACTGTTCTTC.